This TCR beta chain emerged from a study of spatial heterogeneity in lung cancer. Whole-study context: Available PBMC from follow-up, collected a median of roughly two years after resection, underwent sequencing.

The V gene's germline CDR1 is KGHDR and CDR2 SFDVKD. V trimming: 1 base; J trimming: 3 bases; junction bases outside the gene matches: 3. The CDR3 loop spans 15 amino acids. Every TCR cDNA molecule bore its own unique molecular identifier. TCRdb reanalysed the 5' RACE reads using MiXCR and keeps one entry per CDR3 protein. The top ten hold roughly 24% of the sample, which has about 120,000 distinct CDR3 sequences, approximately 11% seen once. This clonotype was seen many times. Sample time point: blood at routine non-recurrence follow-up after resection. Whole RNA from tumor, nontumor lung or frozen PBMC was sequenced unsorted.

The starting material was PBMCs, obtained at follow-up. This sequence originates from a female donor with early-stage non-small cell lung cancer. This chain uses TRBV24-1 with TRBJ2-7, with 9 bases lining up with TRBD2. CDR3 residues: CATSDFSSGNYEQYV. Here the CDR3 DNA reads TGTGCCACCAGTGATTTCTCTAGCGGGAACTACGAGCAGTACGTC.